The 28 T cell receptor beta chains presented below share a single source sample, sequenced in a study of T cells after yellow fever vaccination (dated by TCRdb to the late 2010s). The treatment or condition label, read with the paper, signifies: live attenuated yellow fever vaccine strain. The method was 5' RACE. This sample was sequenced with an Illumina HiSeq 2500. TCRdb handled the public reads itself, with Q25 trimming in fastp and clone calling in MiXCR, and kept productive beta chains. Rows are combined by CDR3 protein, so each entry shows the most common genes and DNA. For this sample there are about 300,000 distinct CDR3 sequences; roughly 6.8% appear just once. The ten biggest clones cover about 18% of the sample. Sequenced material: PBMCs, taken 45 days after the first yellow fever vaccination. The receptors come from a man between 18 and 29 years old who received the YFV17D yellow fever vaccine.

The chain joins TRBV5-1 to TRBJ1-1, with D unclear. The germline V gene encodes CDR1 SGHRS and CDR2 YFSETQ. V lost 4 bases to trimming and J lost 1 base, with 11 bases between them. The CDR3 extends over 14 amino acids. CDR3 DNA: TGCGCCAGCAGCCGTCTAGCAGCGAACACTGAAGCTTTCTTT. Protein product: CASSRLAANTEAFF.

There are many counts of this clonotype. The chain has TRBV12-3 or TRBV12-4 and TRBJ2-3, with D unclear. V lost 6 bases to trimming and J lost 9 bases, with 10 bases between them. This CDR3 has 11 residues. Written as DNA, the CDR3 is TGTGCCAGCAGCCGATTGGGGACGCAGTATTTT. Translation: CASSRLGTQYF.

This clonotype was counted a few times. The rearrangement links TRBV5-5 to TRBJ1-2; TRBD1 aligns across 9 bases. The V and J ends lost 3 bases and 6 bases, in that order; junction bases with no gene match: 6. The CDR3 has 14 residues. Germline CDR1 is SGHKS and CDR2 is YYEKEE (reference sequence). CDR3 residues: CASSYRDRANGYTF. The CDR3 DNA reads TGTGCCAGCAGCTACCGGGACAGGGCCAATGGCTACACCTTC.

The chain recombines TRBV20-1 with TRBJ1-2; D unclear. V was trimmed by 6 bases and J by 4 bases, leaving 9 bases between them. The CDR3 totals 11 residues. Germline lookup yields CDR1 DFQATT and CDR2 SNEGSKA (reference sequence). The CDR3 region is CSATIFYGYTF. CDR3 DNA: TGCAGTGCCACAATCTTCTATGGCTACACCTTC.

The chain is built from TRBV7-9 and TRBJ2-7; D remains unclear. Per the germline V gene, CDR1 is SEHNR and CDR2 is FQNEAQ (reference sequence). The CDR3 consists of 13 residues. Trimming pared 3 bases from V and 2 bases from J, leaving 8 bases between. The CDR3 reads CASSFGEPYEQYF. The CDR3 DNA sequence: TGTGCCAGCAGCTTTGGGGAACCCTACGAGCAGTACTTC.

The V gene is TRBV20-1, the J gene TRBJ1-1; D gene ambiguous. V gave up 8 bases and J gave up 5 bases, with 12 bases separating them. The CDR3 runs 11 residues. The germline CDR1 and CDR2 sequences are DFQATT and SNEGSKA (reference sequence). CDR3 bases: TGCAGTTCCCCCGGGCGGACTGAAGCTTTCTTT. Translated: CSSPGRTEAFF.

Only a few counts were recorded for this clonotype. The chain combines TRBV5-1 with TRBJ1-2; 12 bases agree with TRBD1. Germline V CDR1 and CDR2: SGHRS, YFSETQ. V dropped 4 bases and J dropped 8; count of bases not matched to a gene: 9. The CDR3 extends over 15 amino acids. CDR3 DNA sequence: TGCGCCAGCAGCCCGGGACAGGGGGCCCTTGAGGGCTACACCTTC. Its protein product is CASSPGQGALEGYTF. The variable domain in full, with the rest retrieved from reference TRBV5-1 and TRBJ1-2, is KAGVTQTPRYLIKTRGQQVTLSCSPISGHRSVSWYQQTPGQGLQFLFEYFSETQRNKGNFPGRFSGRQFSNSRSEMNVSTLELGDSALYLCASSPGQGALEGYTFGSGTRLTVV.

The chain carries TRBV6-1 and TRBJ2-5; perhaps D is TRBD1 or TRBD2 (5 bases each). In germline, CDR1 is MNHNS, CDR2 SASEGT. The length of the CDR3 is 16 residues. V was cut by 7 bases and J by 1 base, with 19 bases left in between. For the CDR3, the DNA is TGTGCCAGCAAGCGACAACGGGACGGAACCCAAGAGACCCAGTACTTC. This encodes CASKRQRDGTQETQYF.

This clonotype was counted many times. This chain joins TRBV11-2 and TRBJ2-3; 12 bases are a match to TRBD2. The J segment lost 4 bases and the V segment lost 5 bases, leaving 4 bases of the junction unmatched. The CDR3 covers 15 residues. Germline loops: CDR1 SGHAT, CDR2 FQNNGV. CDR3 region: CASSRTSGGPDTQYF. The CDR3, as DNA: TGTGCCAGCAGCCGAACTAGCGGGGGGCCAGATACGCAGTATTTT.

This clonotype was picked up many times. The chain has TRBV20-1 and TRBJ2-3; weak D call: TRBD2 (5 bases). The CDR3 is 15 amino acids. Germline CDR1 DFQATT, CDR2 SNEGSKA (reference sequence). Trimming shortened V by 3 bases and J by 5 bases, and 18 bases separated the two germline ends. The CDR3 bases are TGCAGTGCTAGTCCCAGCGGTGGGTTTATAGATACGCAGTATTTT. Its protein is CSASPSGGFIDTQYF.

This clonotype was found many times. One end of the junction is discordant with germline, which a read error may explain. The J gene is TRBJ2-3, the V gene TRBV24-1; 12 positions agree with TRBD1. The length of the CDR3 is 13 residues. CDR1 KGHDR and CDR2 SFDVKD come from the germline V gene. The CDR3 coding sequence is TGTGCCACCAGTGAAAGGGACAGGGGGCGTTTAATATTT. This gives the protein CATSERDRGRLIF.

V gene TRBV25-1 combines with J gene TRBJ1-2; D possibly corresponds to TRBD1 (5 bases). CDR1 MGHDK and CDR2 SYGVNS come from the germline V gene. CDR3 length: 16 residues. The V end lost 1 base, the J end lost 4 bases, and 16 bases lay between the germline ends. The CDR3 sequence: CASSECGRELAYGYTF. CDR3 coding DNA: TGTGCCAGCAGTGAATGTGGCAGGGAGCTTGCCTATGGCTACACCTTC.

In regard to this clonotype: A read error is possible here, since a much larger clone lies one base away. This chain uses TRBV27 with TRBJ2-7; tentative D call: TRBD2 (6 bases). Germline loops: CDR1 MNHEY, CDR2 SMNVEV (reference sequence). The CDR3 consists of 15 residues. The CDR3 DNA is TGTGCCAGCAGTTTAGCGGGACCATCCTCCTACGGGCAGTACTTC. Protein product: CASSLAGPSSYGQYF.

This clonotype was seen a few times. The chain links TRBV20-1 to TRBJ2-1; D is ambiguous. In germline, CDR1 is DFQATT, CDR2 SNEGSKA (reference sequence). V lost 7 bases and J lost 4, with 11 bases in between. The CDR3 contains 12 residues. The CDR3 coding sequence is TGCAGTGTTTTTGTGGAATACAATGAGCAGTTCTTC. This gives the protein CSVFVEYNEQFF.

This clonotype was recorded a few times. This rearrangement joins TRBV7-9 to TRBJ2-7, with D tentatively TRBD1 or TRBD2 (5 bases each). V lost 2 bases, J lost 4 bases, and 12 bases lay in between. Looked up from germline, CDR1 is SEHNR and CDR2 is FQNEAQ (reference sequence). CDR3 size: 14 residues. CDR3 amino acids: CASSLTGAQYEQYV. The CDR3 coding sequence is TGTGCCAGCAGCTTAACCGGGGCCCAATACGAGCAGTACGTC.

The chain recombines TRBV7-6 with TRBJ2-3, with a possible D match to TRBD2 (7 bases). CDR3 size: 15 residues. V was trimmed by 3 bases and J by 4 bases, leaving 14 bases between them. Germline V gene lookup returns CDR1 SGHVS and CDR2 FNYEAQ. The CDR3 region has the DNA TGTGCCAGCAGCTTTGCGGGGGCGGGGGCAGATACGCAGTATTTT. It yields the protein CASSFAGAGADTQYF. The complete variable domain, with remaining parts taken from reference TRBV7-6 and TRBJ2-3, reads GAGVSQSPRYKVTKRGQDVALRCDPISGHVSLYWYRQALGQGPEFLTYFNYEAQQDKSGLPNDRFSAERPEGSISTLTIQRTEQRDSAMYRCASSFAGAGADTQYFGPGTRLTVL.

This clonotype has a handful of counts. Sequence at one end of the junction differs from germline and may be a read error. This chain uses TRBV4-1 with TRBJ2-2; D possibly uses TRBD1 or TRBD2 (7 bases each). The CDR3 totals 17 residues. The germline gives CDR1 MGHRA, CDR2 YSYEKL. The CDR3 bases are TGCGCCAGCCGCCATAGGGGGGGGACAGACCCCACCGGGGAGCTGTTTTTT. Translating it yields CASRHRGGTDPTGELFF.

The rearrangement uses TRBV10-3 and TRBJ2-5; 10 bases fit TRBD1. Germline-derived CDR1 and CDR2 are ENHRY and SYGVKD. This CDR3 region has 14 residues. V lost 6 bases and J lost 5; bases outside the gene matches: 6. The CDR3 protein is CAIRGQGQDETQYF. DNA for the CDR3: TGTGCCATCAGGGGACAGGGGCAGGATGAGACCCAGTACTTC.

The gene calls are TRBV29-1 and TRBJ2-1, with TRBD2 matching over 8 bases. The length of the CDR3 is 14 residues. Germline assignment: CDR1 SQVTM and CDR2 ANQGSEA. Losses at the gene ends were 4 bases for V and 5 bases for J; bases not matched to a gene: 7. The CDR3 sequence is CSVVRGGYNNEQFF. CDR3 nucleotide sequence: TGCAGCGTTGTACGCGGGGGGTATAACAATGAGCAGTTCTTC.

CDR3 loop: CAISESARRGSNGYTF. CDR3 in DNA: TGTGCCATCAGTGAGTCCGCCCGTCGGGGAAGTAACGGCTACACCTTC. The gene calls are TRBV10-3 and TRBJ1-2; unclear D gene. From germline, CDR1 is ENHRY and CDR2 SYGVKD. The CDR3 is 16 residues long. V lost 0 bases to trimming and J lost 8 bases, with 19 bases between them.

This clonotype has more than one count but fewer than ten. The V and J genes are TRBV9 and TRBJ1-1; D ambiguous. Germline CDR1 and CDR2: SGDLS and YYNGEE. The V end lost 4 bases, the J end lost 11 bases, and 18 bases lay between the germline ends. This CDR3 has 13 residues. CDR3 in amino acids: CASSSEHSLPAFF. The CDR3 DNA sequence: TGTGCCAGCAGCTCTGAACATTCACTTCCCGCTTTCTTT.

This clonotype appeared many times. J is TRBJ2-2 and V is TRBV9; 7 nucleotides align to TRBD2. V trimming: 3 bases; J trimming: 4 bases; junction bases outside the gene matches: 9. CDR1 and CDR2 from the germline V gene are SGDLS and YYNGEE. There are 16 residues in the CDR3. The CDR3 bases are TGTGCCAGCAGCGGGTCACTAGCGCCGCTCACCGGGGAGCTGTTTTTT. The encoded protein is CASSGSLAPLTGELFF.

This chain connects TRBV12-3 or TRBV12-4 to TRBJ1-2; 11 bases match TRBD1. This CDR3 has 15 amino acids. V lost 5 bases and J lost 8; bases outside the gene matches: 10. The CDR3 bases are TGTGCCAGCAGTCCCAATGGACAGGGGGCGATGGGCTACACCTTC. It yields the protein CASSPNGQGAMGYTF.

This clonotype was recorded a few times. The CDR3 is CAISGTSGGEGEQFF. The CDR3 DNA is TGTGCCATCAGTGGGACTAGCGGGGGGGAGGGTGAGCAGTTCTTC. This rearrangement joins TRBV10-3 to TRBJ2-1, with TRBD2 identical over 15 bases. This CDR3 has 15 amino acids. CDR1 is ENHRY, CDR2 SYGVKD, per germline. V was pared by 4 bases and J by 9 bases, with 4 bases of the junction left unmatched.

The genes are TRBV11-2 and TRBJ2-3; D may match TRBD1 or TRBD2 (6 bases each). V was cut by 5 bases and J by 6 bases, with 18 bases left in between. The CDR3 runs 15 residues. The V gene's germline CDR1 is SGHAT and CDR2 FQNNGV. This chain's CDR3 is CASSPHVGGPDTQYF. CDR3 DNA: TGTGCCAGCAGCCCGCACGTTGGGGGGCCGGATACGCAGTATTTT.

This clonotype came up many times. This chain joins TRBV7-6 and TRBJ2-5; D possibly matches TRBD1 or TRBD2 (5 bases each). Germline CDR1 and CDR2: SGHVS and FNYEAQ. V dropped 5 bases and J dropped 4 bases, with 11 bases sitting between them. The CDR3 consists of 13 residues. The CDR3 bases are TGTGCCAGCAGCCCCCCGGGGCGAGAGACCCAGTACTTC. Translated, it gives CASSPPGRETQYF.

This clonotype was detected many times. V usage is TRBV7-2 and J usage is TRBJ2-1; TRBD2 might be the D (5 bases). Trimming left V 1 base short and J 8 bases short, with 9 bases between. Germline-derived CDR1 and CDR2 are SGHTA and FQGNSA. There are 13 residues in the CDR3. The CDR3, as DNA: TGTGCCAGCAGCTTAGTCTGGCGGGATGAGCAGTTCTTC. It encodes CASSLVWRDEQFF.

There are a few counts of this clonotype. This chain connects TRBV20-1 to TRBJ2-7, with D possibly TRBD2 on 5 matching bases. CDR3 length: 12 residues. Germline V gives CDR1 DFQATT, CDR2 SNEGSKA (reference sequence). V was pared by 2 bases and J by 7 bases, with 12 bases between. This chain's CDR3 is CSARLWTGEQYF. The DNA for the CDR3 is TGCAGTGCTAGACTATGGACGGGGGAGCAGTACTTC.